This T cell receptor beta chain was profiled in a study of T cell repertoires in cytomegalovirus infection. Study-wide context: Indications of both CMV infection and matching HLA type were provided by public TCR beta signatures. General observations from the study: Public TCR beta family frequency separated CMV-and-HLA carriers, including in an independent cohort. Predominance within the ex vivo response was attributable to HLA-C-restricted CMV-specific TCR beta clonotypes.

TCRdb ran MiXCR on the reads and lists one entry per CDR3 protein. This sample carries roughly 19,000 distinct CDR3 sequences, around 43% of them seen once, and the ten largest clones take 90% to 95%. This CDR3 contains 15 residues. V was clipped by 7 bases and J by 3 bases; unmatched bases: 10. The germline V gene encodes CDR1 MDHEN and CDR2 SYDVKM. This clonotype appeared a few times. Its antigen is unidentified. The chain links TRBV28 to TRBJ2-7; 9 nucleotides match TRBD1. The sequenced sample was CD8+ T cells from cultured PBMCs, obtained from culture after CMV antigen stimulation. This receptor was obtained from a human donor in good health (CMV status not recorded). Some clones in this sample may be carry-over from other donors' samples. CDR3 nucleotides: TGTGCCAGCACCGCCCGCGGGACAGGGCTCTACGAGCAGTACTTC. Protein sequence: CASTARGTGLYEQYF.